One T cell receptor beta chain is described in this entry. This receptor's antigen is unknown. Base qualities are not recorded, but no much larger clone differs from it by a single base. On a MiSeq, deep resolution sequencing aimed for a depth between 1 in 1 million and 1 in 200,000 T cells, with each clonotype covered 10x on average. The immunoSEQ hsTCRB Kit was used to generate TCR beta libraries. In the original analysis: Data were analyzed with ImmunoSEQ Data Assistant and ImmunoSEQ Analyzer, with V, D and J genes assigned per IMGT definitions. Clonality, with values ranging from 0 to 1, was calculated as one minus the normalized Shannon entropy of productive rearrangement frequencies. Public clonotype analysis was restricted to overrepresented clonotypes comprising at least 0.05% of each patient's repertoire. Fewer than 15 age-matched healthy donor repertoires from immuneACCESS served as clonality controls. TCRdb re-hosts the immuneACCESS table, in-frame sequences only. Its copies lack some clones; in the studies checked, an unresolved V gene accounts for under half of them, and the cause for the rest is not known. V, J and clone size were drawn from that table, and D and trimming were deduced from the DNA. The sample table shows about 200,000 clones, and approximately 68% are seen once. In total, the top ten clones hold around an eighth of the sample.

This specimen comes from a study of cytotoxic CD8 clonotypes in ibrutinib-treated CLL (dated by TCRdb to 2020 to 2023). General notes on the study: The cohort had about a dozen relapsed/refractory and roughly 15 treatment-naive patients; 17 to 18 were IGHV unmutated. Responses were partial in approximately 24 patients and complete in 2; after median about 63 months follow-up, some 14 stayed in remission and some twelve progressed. The response samples were drawn at a median of 12 months into treatment, with a range of roughly 6 to 36 months. An average of around 250,000 productive templates and roughly 94,000 productive rearrangements was obtained per sample. Of the approximately 87 people in the trial, about 25 had longitudinal samples available. Cryopreserved peripheral blood mononuclear cells were obtained prior to treatment, at the time of response, and at either disease progression or sustained remission. Every sample from remission and from progressive disease was obtained while the patients were still on ibrutinib. Beyond this particular receptor, the publication reports: Baseline clonality was found to be higher than that of age-matched healthy donors and was strongly correlated with circulating CD8+ T-cell counts. Sustained-remission and progressing patients did not have matched sampling times, and lymph node repertoires were not examined. Public clonotypes were rare and either contracted or stayed stable during treatment, and the rise in clonality at ibrutinib response reflected the expansion of private clonotypes. An increase in clonality was observed at ibrutinib response, with clonality remaining stable during sustained remission and falling back toward baseline at progression.

This specimen's time point label, per the study, means: around 25 months on ibrutinib. For TCR beta library preparation, roughly 2 micrograms of genomic DNA was extracted from cryopreserved PBMCs. High-throughput TCR beta sequencing was performed on longitudinal blood samples from CLL patients receiving ibrutinib monotherapy. Patients were enrolled in a phase 2 open-label single-center ibrutinib monotherapy trial. V is shortened by 5 bases, J by 1 base, and the region joining them spans 16 bases. Spanning cysteine to phenylalanine, the CDR3 consists of 16 amino acids. The only DNA kept is the CDR3, 48 bases in frame from the first base. Based on the germline V gene (reference sequence), the CDR1 and CDR2 sequences are SEHNR and FQNEAQ.

The chain uses TRBV7-9 and TRBJ2-3, with the D gene tentatively TRBD1 or TRBD2, based on 6 matching bases in each. The receptor was isolated from a human donor with chronic lymphocytic leukemia. The specimen was PBMCs, collected after 24 months of ibrutinib treatment. Here the CDR3 is given as CASSPVGGQGTDTQYF. The DNA sequence follows: TGTGCCAGCAGCCCTGTTGGGGGGCAGGGCACAGATACGCAGTATTTT. The entire variable domain, with the stretches around the CDR3 drawn from the reference TRBV7-9 and TRBJ2-3 proteins, is DTGVSQNPRHKITKRGQNVTFRCDPISEHNRLYWYRQTLGQGPEFLTYFQNEAQLEKSRLLSDRFSAERPKGSFSTLEIQRTEQGDSAMYLCASSPVGGQGTDTQYFGPGTRLTVL.